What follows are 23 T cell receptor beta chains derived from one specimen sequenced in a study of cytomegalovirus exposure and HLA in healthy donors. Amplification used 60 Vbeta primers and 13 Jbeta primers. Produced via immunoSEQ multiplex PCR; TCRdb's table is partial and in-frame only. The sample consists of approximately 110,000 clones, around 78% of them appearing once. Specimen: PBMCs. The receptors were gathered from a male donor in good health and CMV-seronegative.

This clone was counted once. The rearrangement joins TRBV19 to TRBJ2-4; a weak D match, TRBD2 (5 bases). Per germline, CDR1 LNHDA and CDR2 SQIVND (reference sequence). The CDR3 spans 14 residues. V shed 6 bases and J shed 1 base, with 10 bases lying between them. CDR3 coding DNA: TGTGCCAGTAGAGCTGGCGGGGCCAAAAACATTCAGTACTTC. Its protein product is CASRAGGAKNIQYF.

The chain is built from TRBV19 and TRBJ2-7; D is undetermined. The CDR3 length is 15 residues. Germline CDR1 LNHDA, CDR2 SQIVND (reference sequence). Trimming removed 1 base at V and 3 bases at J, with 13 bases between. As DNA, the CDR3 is TGTGCCAGTAGTATAGTAGGCAGATACTACTACGAGCAGTACTTC. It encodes CASSIVGRYYYEQYF. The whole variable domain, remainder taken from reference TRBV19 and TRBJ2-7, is DGGITQSPKYLFRKEGQNVTLSCEQNLNHDAMYWYRQDPGQGLRLIYYSQIVNDFQKGDIAEGYSVSREKKESFPLTVTSAQKNPTAFYLCASSIVGRYYYEQYFGPGTRLTVT.

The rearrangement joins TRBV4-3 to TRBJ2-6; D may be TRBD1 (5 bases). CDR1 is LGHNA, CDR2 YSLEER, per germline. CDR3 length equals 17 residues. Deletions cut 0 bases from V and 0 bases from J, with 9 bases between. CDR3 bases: TGCGCCAGCAGCCAAGAATTGGACACCTCTGGGGCCAACGTCCTGACTTTC. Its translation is CASSQELDTSGANVLTF.

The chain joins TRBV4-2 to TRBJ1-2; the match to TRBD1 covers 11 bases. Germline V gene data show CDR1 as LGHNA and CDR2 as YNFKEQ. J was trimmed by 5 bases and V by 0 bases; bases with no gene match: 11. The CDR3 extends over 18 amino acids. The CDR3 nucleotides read TGTGCCAGCAGCCAAGATACCTTCCGGGACAGGGGGGGGTATGGCTACACCTTC. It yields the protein CASSQDTFRDRGGYGYTF.

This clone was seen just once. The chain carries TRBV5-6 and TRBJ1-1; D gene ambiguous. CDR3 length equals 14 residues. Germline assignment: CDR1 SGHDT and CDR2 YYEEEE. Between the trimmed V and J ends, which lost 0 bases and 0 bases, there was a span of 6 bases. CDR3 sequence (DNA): TGTGCCAGCAGCTTGGGAGTAATGAACACTGAAGCTTTCTTT. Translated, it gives CASSLGVMNTEAFF.

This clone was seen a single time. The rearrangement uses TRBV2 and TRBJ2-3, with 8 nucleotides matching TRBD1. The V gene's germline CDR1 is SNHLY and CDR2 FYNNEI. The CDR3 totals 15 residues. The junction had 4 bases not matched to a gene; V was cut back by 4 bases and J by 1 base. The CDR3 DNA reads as TGTGCCAGCAGTGTGACAGGGGATGGCACAGATACGCAGTATTTT. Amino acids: CASSVTGDGTDTQYF.

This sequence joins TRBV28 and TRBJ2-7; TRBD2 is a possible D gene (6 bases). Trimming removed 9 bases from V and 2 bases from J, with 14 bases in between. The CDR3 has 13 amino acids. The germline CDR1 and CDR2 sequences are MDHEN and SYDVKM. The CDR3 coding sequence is TGTGCCAGTCAGGCGGCGGGGACCTACGAGCAGTACTTC. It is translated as CASQAAGTYEQYF.

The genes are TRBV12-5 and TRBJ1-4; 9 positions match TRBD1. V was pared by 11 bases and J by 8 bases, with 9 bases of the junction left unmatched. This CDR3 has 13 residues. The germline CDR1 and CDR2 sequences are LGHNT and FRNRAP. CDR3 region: CASNRGQGEKLFF. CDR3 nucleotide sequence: TGTGCTTCCAACAGGGGGCAGGGAGAAAAACTGTTTTTT. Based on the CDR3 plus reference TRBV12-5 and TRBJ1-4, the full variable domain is DARVTQTPRHKVTEMGQEVTMRCQPILGHNTVFWYRQTMMQGLELLAYFRNRAPLDDSGMPKDRFSAEMPDATLATLKIQPSEPRDSAVYFCASNRGQGEKLFFGSGTQLSVL.

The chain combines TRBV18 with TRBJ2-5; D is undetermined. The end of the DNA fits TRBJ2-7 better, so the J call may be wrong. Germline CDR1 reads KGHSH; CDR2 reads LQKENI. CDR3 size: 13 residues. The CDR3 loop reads CASSTPVSYEQYF. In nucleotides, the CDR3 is TGTGCCAGCTCCACTCCGGTCTCCTACGAGCAGTACTTC.

The CDR3 loop is CATSPNPGDTQYF. CDR3 DNA sequence: TGTGCCACTTCGCCCAACCCGGGAGATACGCAGTATTTT. This sequence joins TRBV11-2 and TRBJ2-3; no firm D call. CDR3 size: 13 residues. Trimming shortened V by 10 bases and J by 5 bases, and 16 bases separated the two germline ends. Germline loops: CDR1 SGHAT, CDR2 FQNNGV.

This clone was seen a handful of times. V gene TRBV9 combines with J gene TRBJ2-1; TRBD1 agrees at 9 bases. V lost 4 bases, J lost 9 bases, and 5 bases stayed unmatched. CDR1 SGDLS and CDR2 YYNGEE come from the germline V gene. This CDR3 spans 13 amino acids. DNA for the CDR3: TGTGCCAGCAGCTTCGGGACAGGGAGTGAGCAGTTCTTC. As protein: CASSFGTGSEQFF.

In nucleotides, the CDR3 is TGTGCCATCAGTGGCCGTAGGAGCTCCTACGAGCAGTACTTC. It specifies CAISGRRSSYEQYF. The gene calls are TRBV10-3 and TRBJ2-7; D gene unclear. The CDR3 covers 14 residues. CDR1 is ENHRY, CDR2 SYGVKD, per germline. Trimming cost V 4 bases and J 0 bases, with 10 bases left between them.

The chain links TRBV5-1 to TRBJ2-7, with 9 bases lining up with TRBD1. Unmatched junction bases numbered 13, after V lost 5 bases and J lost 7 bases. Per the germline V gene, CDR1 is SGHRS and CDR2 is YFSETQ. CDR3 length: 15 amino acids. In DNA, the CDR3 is TGCGCCAGCAGATCGACACAGGGGGCCGAGGGGGAGCAGTACTTC. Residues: CASRSTQGAEGEQYF.

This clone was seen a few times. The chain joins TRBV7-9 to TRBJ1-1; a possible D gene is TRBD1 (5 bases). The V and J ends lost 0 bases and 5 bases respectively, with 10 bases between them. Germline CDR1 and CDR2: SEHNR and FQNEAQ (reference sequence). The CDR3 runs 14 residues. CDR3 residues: CASSLAGGGTEAFF. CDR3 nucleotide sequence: TGTGCCAGCAGCTTAGCTGGCGGGGGAACTGAAGCTTTCTTT.

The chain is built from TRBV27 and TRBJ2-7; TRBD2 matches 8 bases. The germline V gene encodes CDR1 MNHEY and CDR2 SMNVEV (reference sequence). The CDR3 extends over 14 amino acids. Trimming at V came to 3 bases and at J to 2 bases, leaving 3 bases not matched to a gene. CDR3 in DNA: TGTGCCAGCAGTTTCGGCGGGAGGACCTACGAGCAGTACTTC. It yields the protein CASSFGGRTYEQYF.

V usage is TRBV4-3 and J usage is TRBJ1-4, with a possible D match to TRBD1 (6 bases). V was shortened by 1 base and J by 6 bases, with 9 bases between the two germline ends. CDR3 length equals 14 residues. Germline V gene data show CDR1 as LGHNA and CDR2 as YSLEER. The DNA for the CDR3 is TGCGCCAGCAGCCAAGGGCACAGGGATGAAAAACTGTTTTTT. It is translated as CASSQGHRDEKLFF.

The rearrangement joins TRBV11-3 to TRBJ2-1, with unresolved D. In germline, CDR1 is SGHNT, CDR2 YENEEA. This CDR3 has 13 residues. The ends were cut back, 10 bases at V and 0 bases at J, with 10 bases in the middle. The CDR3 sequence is CATMSSSYNEQFF. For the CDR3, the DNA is TGTGCCACCATGTCCAGCTCCTACAATGAGCAGTTCTTC.

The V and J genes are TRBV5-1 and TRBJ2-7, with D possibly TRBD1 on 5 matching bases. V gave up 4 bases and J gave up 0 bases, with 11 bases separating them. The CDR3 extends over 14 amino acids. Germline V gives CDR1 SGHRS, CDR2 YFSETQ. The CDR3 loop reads CASSAGPSSYEQYF. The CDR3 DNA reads TGCGCCAGCAGCGCAGGGCCGAGCTCCTACGAGCAGTACTTC.

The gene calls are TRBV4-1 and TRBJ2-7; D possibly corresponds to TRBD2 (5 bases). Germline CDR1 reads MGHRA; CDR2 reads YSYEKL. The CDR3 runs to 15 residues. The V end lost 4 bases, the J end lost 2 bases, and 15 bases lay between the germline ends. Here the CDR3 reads CASSLDVEEAYEQYF. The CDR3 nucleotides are TGCGCCAGCAGCCTCGATGTAGAGGAGGCCTACGAGCAGTACTTC.

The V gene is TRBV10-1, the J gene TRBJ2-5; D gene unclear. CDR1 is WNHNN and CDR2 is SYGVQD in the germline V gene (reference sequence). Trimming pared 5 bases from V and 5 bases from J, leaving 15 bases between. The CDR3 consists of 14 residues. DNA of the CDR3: TGCGCCAGCAGTAGACTTAATCCCGGTGAGACCCAGTACTTC. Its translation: CASSRLNPGETQYF.

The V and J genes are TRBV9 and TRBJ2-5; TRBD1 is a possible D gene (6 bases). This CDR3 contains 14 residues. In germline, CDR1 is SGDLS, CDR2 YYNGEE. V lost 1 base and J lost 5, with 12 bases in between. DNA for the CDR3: TGTGCCAGCAGCGTAAGTGGGGGCGCGGAGACCCAGTACTTC. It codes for CASSVSGGAETQYF.

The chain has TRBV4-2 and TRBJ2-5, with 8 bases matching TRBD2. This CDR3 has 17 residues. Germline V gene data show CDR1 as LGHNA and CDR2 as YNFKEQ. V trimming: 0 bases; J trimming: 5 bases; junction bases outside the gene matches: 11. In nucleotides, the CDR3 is TGTGCCAGCAGCCAAGATTTATCCCTAGCGGGTCGGGAGACCCAGTACTTC. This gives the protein CASSQDLSLAGRETQYF.

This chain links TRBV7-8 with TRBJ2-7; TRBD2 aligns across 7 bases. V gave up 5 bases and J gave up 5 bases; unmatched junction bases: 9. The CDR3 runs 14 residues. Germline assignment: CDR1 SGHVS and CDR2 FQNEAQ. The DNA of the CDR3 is TGTGCCAGCAGCCCCGTGGGGGGGACCGACGAGCAGTACTTC. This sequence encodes CASSPVGGTDEQYF.